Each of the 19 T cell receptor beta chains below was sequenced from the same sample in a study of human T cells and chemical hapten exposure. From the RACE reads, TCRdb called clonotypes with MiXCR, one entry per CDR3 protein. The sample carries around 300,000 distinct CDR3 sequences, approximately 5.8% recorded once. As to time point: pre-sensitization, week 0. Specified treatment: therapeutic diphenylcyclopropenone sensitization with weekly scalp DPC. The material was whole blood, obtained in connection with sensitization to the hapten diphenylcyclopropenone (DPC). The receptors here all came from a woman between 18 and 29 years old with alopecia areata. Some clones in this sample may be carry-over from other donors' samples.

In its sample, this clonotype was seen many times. The CDR3 DNA follows: TGTGCCAGCAGCCTTCGTTGGCCTAATGAAAAACTGTTTTTT. Protein product: CASSLRWPNEKLFF. The chain carries TRBV7-2 and TRBJ1-4, with unresolved D. Trimming removed 5 bases from V and 3 bases from J, with 10 bases in between. The length of the CDR3 is 14 residues. CDR1 is SGHTA, CDR2 FQGNSA, per germline.

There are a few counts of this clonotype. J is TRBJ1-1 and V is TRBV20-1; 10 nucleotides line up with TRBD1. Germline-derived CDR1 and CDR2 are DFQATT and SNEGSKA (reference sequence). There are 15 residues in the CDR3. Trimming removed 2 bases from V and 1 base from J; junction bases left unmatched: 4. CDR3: CSARSRTGGNTEAFF. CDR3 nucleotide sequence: TGCAGTGCTAGATCGAGGACAGGGGGGAACACTGAAGCTTTCTTT.

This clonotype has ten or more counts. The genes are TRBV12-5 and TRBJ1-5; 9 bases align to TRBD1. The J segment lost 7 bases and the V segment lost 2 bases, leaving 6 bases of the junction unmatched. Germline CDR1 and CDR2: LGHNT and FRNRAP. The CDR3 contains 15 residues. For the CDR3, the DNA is TGTGCTAGTGGTTTGTACGGGACAGGGACCCAGCCCCAGCATTTT. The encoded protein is CASGLYGTGTQPQHF.

The DNA of the CDR3 is TGTGCCAGCAGTTACAAAGGCAGGGACGCATACGAGCAGTACTTC. Its translation is CASSYKGRDAYEQYF. V is TRBV6-6 and J is TRBJ2-7, with D perhaps being TRBD1 or TRBD2 (5 bases each). Trimming pared 2 bases from V and 4 bases from J, leaving 15 bases between. The CDR3 spans 15 residues. CDR1 is MNHNY and CDR2 is SVGAGI in the germline V gene (reference sequence).

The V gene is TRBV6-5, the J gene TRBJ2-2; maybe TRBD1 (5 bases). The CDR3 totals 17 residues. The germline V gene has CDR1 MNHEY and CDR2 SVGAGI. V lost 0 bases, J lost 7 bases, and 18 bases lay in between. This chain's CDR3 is CASSYSIGPGSVGELFF. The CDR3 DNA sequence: TGTGCCAGCAGTTACTCGATAGGGCCAGGGTCTGTCGGGGAGCTGTTTTTT.

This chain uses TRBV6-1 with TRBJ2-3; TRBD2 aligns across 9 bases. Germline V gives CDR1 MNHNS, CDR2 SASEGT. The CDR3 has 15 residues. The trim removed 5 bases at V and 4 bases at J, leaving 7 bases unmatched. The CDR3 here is CASSRASGEADTQYF. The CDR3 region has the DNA TGTGCCAGCAGTAGGGCTAGCGGGGAGGCAGATACGCAGTATTTT.

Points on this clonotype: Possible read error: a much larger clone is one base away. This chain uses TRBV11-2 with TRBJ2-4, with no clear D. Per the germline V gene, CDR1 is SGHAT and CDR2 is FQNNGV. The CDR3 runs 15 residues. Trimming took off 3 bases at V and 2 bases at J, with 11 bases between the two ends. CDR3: CASSFSPETKNIQYF. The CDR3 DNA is TGTGCCAGCAGCTTCTCCCCTGAGACCAAAAACATTCAGTACTTC.

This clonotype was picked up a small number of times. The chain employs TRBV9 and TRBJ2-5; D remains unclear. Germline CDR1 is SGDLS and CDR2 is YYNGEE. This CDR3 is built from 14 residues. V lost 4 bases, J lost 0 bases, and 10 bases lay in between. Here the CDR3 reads CASSTSQYQETQYF. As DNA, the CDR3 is TGTGCCAGCAGCACCTCACAGTACCAAGAGACCCAGTACTTC.

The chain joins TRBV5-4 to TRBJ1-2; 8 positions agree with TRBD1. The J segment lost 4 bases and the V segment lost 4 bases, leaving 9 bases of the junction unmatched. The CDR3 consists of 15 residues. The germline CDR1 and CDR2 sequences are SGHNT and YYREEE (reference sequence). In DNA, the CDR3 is TGTGCCAGCAGCATGCACACAGGGGGAGCCTATGGCTACACCTTC. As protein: CASSMHTGGAYGYTF.

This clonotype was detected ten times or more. This chain's CDR3 is CSARVIGETQYF. The CDR3 DNA reads TGCAGTGCTAGAGTAATTGGGGAGACCCAGTACTTC. The V call is TRBV20-1, the J call TRBJ2-5; D ambiguous. CDR1 and CDR2 from the germline V gene are DFQATT and SNEGSKA (reference sequence). Trimming pared 1 base from V and 5 bases from J, leaving 8 bases between. This CDR3 is 12 amino acids long.

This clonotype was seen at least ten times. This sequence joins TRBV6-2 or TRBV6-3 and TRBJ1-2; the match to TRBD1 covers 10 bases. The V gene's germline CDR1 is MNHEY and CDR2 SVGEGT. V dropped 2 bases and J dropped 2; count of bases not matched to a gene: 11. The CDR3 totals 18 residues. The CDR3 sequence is CASSYPRDRGPFNYGYTF. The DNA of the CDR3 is TGTGCCAGCAGTTACCCCCGGGACAGGGGCCCATTCAACTATGGCTACACCTTC.

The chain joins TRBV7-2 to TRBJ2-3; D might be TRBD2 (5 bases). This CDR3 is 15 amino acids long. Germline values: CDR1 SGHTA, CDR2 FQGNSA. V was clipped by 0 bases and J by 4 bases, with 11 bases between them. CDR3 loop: CASSLAGSSADTQYF. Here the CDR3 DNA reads TGTGCCAGCAGCTTAGCGGGGAGCAGCGCAGATACGCAGTATTTT.

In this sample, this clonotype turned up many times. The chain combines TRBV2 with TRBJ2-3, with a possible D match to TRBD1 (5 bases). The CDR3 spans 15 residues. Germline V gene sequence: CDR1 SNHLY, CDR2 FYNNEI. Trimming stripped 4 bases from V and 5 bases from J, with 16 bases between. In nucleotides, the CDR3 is TGTGCCAGCAGTGTTCAGGGCCATGGGCAAGATACGCAGTATTTT. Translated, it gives CASSVQGHGQDTQYF.

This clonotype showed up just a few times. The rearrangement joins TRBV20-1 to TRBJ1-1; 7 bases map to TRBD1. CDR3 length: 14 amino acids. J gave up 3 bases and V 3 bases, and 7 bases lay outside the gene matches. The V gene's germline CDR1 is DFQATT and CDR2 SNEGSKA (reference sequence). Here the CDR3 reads CSARLPGGYTEAFF. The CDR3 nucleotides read TGCAGTGCTAGGTTGCCAGGGGGGTACACTGAAGCTTTCTTT.

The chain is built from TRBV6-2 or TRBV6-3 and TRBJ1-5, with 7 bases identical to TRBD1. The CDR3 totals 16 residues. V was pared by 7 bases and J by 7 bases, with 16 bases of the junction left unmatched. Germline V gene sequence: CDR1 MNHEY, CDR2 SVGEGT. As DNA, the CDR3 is TGTGCCAGCAAGGCGCCTCATACAGGGGAGATGCAGCCCCAGCATTTT. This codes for CASKAPHTGEMQPQHF.

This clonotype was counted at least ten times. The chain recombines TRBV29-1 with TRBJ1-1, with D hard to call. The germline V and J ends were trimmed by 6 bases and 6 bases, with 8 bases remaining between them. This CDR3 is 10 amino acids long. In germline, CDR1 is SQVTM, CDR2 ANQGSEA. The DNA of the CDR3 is TGCAGCGTGGCCCCGGCTGAAGCTTTCTTT. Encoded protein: CSVAPAEAFF.

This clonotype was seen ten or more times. The CDR3 protein is CASSYGGTALYGYTF. For the CDR3, the DNA is TGTGCCAGCAGCTACGGCGGGACAGCACTATATGGCTACACCTTC. The rearrangement uses TRBV5-6 and TRBJ1-2; 7 bases match TRBD1. The CDR3 consists of 15 residues. Germline V gives CDR1 SGHDT, CDR2 YYEEEE. Trimming removed 3 bases from V and 5 bases from J; junction bases left unmatched: 10.

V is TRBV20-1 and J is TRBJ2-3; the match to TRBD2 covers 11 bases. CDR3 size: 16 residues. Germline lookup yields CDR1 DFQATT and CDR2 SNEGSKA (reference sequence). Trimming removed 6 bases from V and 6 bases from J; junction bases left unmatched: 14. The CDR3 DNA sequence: TGCAGTGCCAGTACCCCTAGCGGGGGGCCCCCCGATACGCAGTATTTT. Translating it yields CSASTPSGGPPDTQYF.

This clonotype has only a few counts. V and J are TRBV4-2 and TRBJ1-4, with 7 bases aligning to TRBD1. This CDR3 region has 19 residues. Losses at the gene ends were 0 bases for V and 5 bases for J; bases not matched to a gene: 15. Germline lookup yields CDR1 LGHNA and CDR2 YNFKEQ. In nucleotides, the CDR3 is TGTGCCAGCAGCCAAGACTTTGACAGGGTTAAGCCCCACAATGAAAAACTGTTTTTT. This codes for CASSQDFDRVKPHNEKLFF.